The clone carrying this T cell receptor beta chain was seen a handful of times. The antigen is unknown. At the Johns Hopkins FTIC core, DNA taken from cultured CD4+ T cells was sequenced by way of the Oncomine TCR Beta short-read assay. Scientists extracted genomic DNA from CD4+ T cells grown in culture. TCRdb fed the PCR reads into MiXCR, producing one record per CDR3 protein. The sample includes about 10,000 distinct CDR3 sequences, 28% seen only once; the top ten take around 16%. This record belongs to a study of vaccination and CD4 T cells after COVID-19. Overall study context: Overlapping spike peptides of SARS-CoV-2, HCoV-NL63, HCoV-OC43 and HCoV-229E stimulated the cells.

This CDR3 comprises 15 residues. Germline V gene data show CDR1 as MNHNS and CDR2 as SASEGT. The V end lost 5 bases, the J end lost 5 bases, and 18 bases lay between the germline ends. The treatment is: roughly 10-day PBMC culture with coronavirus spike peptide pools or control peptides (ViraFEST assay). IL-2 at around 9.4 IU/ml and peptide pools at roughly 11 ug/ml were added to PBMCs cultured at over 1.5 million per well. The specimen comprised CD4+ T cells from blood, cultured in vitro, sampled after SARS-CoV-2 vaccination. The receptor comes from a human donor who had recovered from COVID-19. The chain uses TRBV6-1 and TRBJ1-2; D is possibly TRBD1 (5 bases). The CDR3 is CASSHPDKDSYGYTF. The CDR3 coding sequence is TGTGCCAGCAGTCACCCGGACAAAGACAGTTATGGCTACACCTTC.